The TCR beta chain described here comes from a study of cytomegalovirus exposure and HLA in healthy donors. This table comes from immunoSEQ multiplex PCR, and its TCRdb copy is limited to in-frame clones, with some not included. This sample has 150,000 or so clones, with around nine tenths found just once. The CDR3 has 14 amino acids. V was clipped by 1 base and J by 4 bases, with 9 bases between them. CDR1 is MNHNS, CDR2 SASEGT, per germline. The source of this sequence is a man younger than 35 in good health and CMV-seropositive. The chain uses TRBV6-1 and TRBJ2-3, with D perhaps matching TRBD1 (5 bases). Source material: PBMCs. The DNA for the CDR3 is TGTGCCAGCAGTGAAGGGGCAGGGCCAGATACGCAGTATTTT. Translation: CASSEGAGPDTQYF.